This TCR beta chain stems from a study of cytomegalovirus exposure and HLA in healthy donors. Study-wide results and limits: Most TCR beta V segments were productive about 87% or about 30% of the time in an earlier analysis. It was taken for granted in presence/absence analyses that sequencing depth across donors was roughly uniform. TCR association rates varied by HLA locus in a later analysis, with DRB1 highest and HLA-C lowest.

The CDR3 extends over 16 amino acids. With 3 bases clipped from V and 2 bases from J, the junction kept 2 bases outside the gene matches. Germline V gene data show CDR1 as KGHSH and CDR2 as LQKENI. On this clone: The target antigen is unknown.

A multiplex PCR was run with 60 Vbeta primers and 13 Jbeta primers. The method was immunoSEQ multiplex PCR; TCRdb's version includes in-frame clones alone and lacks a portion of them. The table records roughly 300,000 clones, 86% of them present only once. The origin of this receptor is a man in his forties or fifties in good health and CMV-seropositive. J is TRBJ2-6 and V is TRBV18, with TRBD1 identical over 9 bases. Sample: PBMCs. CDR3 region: CASSPGQGTGANVLTF. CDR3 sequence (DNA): TGTGCCAGCTCACCCGGACAGGGGACTGGGGCCAACGTCCTGACTTTC. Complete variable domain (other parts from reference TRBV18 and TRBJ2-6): NAGVMQNPRHLVRRRGQEARLRCSPMKGHSHVYWYRQLPEEGLKFMVYLQKENIIDESGMPKERFSAEFPKEGPSILRIQQVVRGDSAAYFCASSPGQGTGANVLTFGAGSRLTVL.